These 2 T cell receptor beta chains were all obtained from the same sample, sequenced in a study of control samples from healthy donors and cancer patients. Here immunoSEQ multiplex PCR was the method, and the copy in TCRdb shows in-frame clones only, minus some. The table includes approximately 94,000 clones, around 85% detected once. The sequencing input was PBMCs. All receptors derive from a man aged 65 to 85 with lung cancer.

The chain carries TRBV12-3 or TRBV12-4 and TRBJ2-3; D not resolved. The CDR3 has 11 residues. Deletions cut 2 bases from V and 5 bases from J, with 2 bases between. The CDR3 loop is CASSLRDTQYF. For the CDR3, the DNA is TGTGCCAGCAGTTTAAGAGATACGCAGTATTTT.

The chain carries TRBV30 and TRBJ2-1, with 11 nucleotides matching TRBD2. Germline V gives CDR1 GTSNPN, CDR2 SVGIG (reference sequence). The junction had 14 bases not matched to a gene; V was cut back by 3 bases and J by 7 bases. CDR3 length: 17 residues. The CDR3 DNA reads TGTGCCTGGAGCCCCCCGGGTAGCGGGGGGGCAATAAATGAGCAGTTCTTC. Amino acids: CAWSPPGSGGAINEQFF.